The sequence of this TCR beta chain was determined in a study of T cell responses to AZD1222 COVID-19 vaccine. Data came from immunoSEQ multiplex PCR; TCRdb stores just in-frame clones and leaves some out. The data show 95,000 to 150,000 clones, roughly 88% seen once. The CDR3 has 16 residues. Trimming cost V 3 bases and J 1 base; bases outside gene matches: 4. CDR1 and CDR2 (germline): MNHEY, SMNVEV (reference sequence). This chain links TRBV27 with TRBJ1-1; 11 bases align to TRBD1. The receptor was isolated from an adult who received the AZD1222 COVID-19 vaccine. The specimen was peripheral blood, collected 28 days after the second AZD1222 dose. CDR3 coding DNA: TGTGCCAGCAGTTTGGGACAGGGGGTAGGGAACACTGAAGCTTTCTTT. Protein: CASSLGQGVGNTEAFF.